Following are 21 T cell receptor beta chains from one sample sequenced in a study of shared clonotypes between healthy human individuals. Libraries were prepared by immunoSEQ multiplex PCR; TCRdb keeps only in-frame clonotypes and omits some of them. The sample contains about 480,000 clones, about four fifths of which appear only once. Sequences were obtained from PBMCs. All receptors come from a woman in her thirties or forties in good health. Some clones in this sample may be carry-over from other donors' samples.

The J gene is TRBJ1-2, the V gene TRBV28, with unresolved D. The CDR3 has 13 residues. V was cut by 5 bases and J by 8 bases, with 15 bases left in between. Germline CDR1 reads MDHEN; CDR2 reads SYDVKM. CDR3 nucleotides: TGTGCCAGCAGTCGCACAGCTGCGTTGGGCTACACCTTC. This codes for CASSRTAALGYTF.

The chain employs TRBV4-2 and TRBJ2-1; no clear D gene. V was trimmed by 1 base and J by 2 bases, leaving 12 bases between them. This CDR3 region has 16 residues. Germline V gene data show CDR1 as LGHNA and CDR2 as YNFKEQ. The CDR3 here is CASSQVSSEPYNEQFF. CDR3 bases: TGTGCCAGCAGCCAAGTAAGCAGCGAGCCCTACAATGAGCAGTTCTTC.

This clone was recorded only once. The chain has TRBV27 and TRBJ2-7, with 12 bases lining up with TRBD2. Germline V gene lookup returns CDR1 MNHEY and CDR2 SMNVEV (reference sequence). J lost 4 bases, V lost 0 bases, and 4 bases had no gene match. CDR3 length: 16 amino acids. In DNA form, the CDR3 reads TGTGCCAGCAGTTTATCCTCTAGCGGGAGGGAATACGAGCAGTACTTC. Its translation: CASSLSSSGREYEQYF.

This clone was observed a handful of times. V usage is TRBV5-6 and J usage is TRBJ1-1; D remains unclear. CDR3 size: 13 residues. V lost 0 bases, J lost 1 base, and 4 bases lay in between. Per the germline V gene, CDR1 is SGHDT and CDR2 is YYEEEE. The CDR3 here is CASSLGWNTEAFF. The CDR3 bases are TGTGCCAGCAGCTTGGGTTGGAACACTGAAGCTTTCTTT.

DNA of the CDR3: TGTGCCAGCAGCTCGGTAGGATGGGGAGAGACCCAGTACTTC. Amino acid sequence: CASSSVGWGETQYF. The V and J genes are TRBV7-3 and TRBJ2-5; D is unclear. This CDR3 is 14 amino acids long. Trimming removed 4 bases from V and 4 bases from J, with 13 bases in between. CDR1 SGHTA and CDR2 FQGTGA come from the germline V gene. Drawing the rest from reference TRBV7-3 and TRBJ2-5, the complete variable domain is GAGVSQTPSNKVTEKGKYVELRCDPISGHTALYWYRQSLGQGPEFLIYFQGTGAADDSGLPNDRFFAVRPEGSVSTLKIQRTERGDSAVYLCASSSVGWGETQYFGPGTRLLVL.

This clone was counted between two and nine times. This sequence joins TRBV19 and TRBJ1-2, with D possibly matching TRBD1 (6 bases). The CDR3 runs 13 residues. Germline CDR1 is LNHDA and CDR2 is SQIVND (reference sequence). V lost 9 bases, J lost 8 bases, and 19 bases lay in between. For the CDR3, the DNA is TGTGCCAGCTCAAGGTCGGGGGCAGAGGGCTACACCTTC. It is translated as CASSRSGAEGYTF.

The chain combines TRBV7-2 with TRBJ1-2; D is ambiguous. CDR1 SGHTA and CDR2 FQGNSA come from the germline V gene. This CDR3 comprises 15 residues. The germline V and J ends were trimmed by 2 bases and 4 bases, with 14 bases remaining between them. The CDR3 DNA is TGTGCCAGCAGCTTATACCCTCCCGAGGCCTATGGCTACACCTTC. Encoded protein: CASSLYPPEAYGYTF.

CDR3 DNA sequence: TGTGCCAGCAGAAGGCTACAGGGGGACCAAGAGACCCAGTACTTC. Translated, it gives CASRRLQGDQETQYF. The V gene is TRBV6-5, the J gene TRBJ2-5, with 8 bases matching TRBD1. The CDR3 sequence is 15 residues long. Unmatched junction bases numbered 6, after V lost 6 bases and J lost 0 bases. Germline values: CDR1 MNHEY, CDR2 SVGAGI.

The rearrangement joins TRBV9 to TRBJ2-3; TRBD2 matches at 10 bases. CDR3 size: 15 residues. Germline loops: CDR1 SGDLS, CDR2 YYNGEE. J lost 5 bases, V lost 4 bases, and 7 bases had no gene match. CDR3 sequence reads: CASSPLAGDGDTQYF. The DNA for the CDR3 is TGTGCCAGCAGCCCCCTAGCGGGAGACGGAGATACGCAGTATTTT. The full variable domain, completed using reference TRBV9 and TRBJ2-3, is DSGVTQTPKHLITATGQRVTLRCSPRSGDLSVYWYQQSLDQGLQFLIQYYNGEERAKGNILERFSAQQFPDLHSELNLSSLELGDSALYFCASSPLAGDGDTQYFGPGTRLTVL.

V is TRBV13 and J is TRBJ2-1; TRBD2 matches 9 bases. This CDR3 region has 15 residues. Germline V lookup: CDR1 PRHDT, CDR2 FYEKMQ (reference sequence). Trimming at V came to 4 bases and at J to 2 bases, leaving 3 bases not matched to a gene. The CDR3 loop reads CASSSTSGPYNEQFF. The CDR3 nucleotides are TGTGCCAGCAGCTCGACTAGCGGCCCCTACAATGAGCAGTTCTTC.

This clone was seen once. CDR3 nucleotides: TGCGCCAGCAGAATAAGGGGGATCGACGCAGATACGCAGTATTTT. This gives the protein CASRIRGIDADTQYF. V usage is TRBV5-1 and J usage is TRBJ2-3; weak D call: TRBD1 (6 bases). From germline, CDR1 is SGHRS and CDR2 YFSETQ. This CDR3 has 15 amino acids. V was clipped by 5 bases and J by 4 bases, with 17 bases between them.

This rearrangement joins TRBV4-2 to TRBJ2-2; weak D call: TRBD2 (6 bases). The CDR3 covers 16 residues. Trimming pared 4 bases from V and 7 bases from J, leaving 19 bases between. Germline lookup yields CDR1 LGHNA and CDR2 YNFKEQ. CDR3 in amino acids: CASSLSPGERVGELFF. In nucleotides, the CDR3 is TGTGCCAGCAGCCTGTCACCGGGAGAGCGGGTCGGGGAGCTGTTTTTT.

CDR3 in amino acids: CASQGTGTGRGYTF. CDR3 nucleotide sequence: TGTGCCAGCCAAGGGACCGGGACAGGGCGGGGCTACACCTTC. The chain has TRBV28 and TRBJ1-2, with TRBD1 identical over 9 bases. Per germline, CDR1 MDHEN and CDR2 SYDVKM. With V trimmed by 8 bases and J by 8 bases, 12 bases remained unmatched. The CDR3 has 14 residues.

This rearrangement joins TRBV4-2 to TRBJ1-2; 7 bases agree with TRBD1. V shed 1 base and J 0 bases; nucleotides not matched to a gene: 11. The CDR3 has 18 residues. Germline lookup yields CDR1 LGHNA and CDR2 YNFKEQ. CDR3 in amino acids: CASSQASGTDLTNYGYTF. CDR3 DNA: TGTGCCAGCAGCCAAGCTTCCGGGACAGACCTTACTAACTATGGCTACACCTTC.

This chain connects TRBV7-8 to TRBJ2-5, with TRBD1 as a possible D gene (5 bases). The CDR3 contains 13 residues. CDR1 SGHVS and CDR2 FQNEAQ come from the germline V gene. V dropped 5 bases and J dropped 5 bases, with 12 bases sitting between them. The CDR3 nucleotides are TGTGCCAGCAGCGTGGACATGCGGGAGACCCAGTACTTC. As protein: CASSVDMRETQYF.

For this clone: Other DNA sequences in this specimen translate into the identical CDR3. V gene TRBV18 combines with J gene TRBJ2-7; D might be TRBD1 (5 bases). V was cut by 2 bases and J by 4 bases, with 9 bases left in between. Germline CDR1 KGHSH, CDR2 LQKENI. The CDR3 is made up of 13 amino acids. The CDR3 region is CASSPLGPYEQYF. CDR3 in DNA: TGTGCCAGCTCACCATTGGGGCCTTACGAGCAGTACTTC.

The rearrangement links TRBV19 to TRBJ1-5; 7 nucleotides line up with TRBD1. Germline V gives CDR1 LNHDA, CDR2 SQIVND (reference sequence). The trim removed 6 bases at V and 2 bases at J, leaving 10 bases unmatched. The CDR3 loop spans 16 amino acids. CDR3 in DNA: TGTGCCAGTAGATATACGGCGACAGGGCGCAATCAGCCCCAGCATTTT. It codes for CASRYTATGRNQPQHF.

Of note for this clone: Other DNA sequences in this sample translate to the same CDR3. V is TRBV9 and J is TRBJ2-1, with 11 bases lining up with TRBD2. The length of the CDR3 is 15 residues. CDR1 is SGDLS, CDR2 YYNGEE, per germline. The trim removed 0 bases at V and 6 bases at J, leaving 2 bases unmatched. CDR3 coding DNA: TGTGCCAGCAGCGTAGGGACTAGCGGGTCCAATGAGCAGTTCTTC. This encodes CASSVGTSGSNEQFF.

The chain recombines TRBV9 with TRBJ2-7; TRBD1 matches 8 bases. The CDR3 runs to 15 residues. CDR1 and CDR2 from the germline V gene are SGDLS and YYNGEE. V was pared by 0 bases and J by 5 bases, with 7 bases of the junction left unmatched. CDR3 sequence (DNA): TGTGCCAGCAGCGTAGGTCCAGGGGGCCTGGACGAGCAGTACTTC. The encoded protein is CASSVGPGGLDEQYF.

The chain joins TRBV28 to TRBJ1-4, with TRBD1 as a possible D gene (5 bases). CDR3 length: 14 amino acids. From germline, CDR1 is MDHEN and CDR2 SYDVKM. The V gene lost 2 bases and the J gene lost 10 bases, with 14 bases spanning the gap. The CDR3 region is CASSLDRGRGKLFF. CDR3 coding DNA: TGTGCCAGCAGTTTAGATCGGGGAAGGGGAAAACTGTTTTTT.

The chain recombines TRBV6-5 with TRBJ2-5; 7 bases map to TRBD2. Germline lookup yields CDR1 MNHEY and CDR2 SVGAGI. The ends lost 6 bases at V and 5 bases at J; junction bases unmatched: 6. The CDR3 is made up of 13 amino acids. The CDR3 DNA sequence: TGTGCCAGCAGGCAGGGAGGGTATGAGACCCAGTACTTC. It codes for CASRQGGYETQYF.